This T cell receptor beta chain appears in the sequencing data of a study of Tregs in tolerant kidney transplant recipients. General study results and limits: Nucleotide sequences could not be compared across some patients' samples due to primer changes.

TCRdb's copy holds only in-frame clones and misses some; the assay was immunoSEQ multiplex PCR. This sample has 50,000 or so clones, with about 90% found just once. Mixed chimerism was transient after nonmyeloablative marrow transplants from related graft donors. Notes on this clone: What it binds is not known.

This CDR3 region has 18 residues. Trimming removed 4 bases from V and 4 bases from J, with 22 bases in between. The rearrangement uses TRBV23-1 and TRBJ2-2; D is perhaps TRBD1 (6 bases). TRBV23-1 is an ORF, and what it does is uncertain. This TCR derives from a human patient who received a combined kidney and bone marrow transplant. A share of the T cells may be of graft donor origin. This specimen was CD8+ T cells from blood (PBMCs), taken 24 months after the transplant. The CDR3 protein is CASSPRPRRGGTTGELFF. The CDR3, as DNA: TGCGCCAGCAGTCCCCGCCCACGCAGGGGCGGTACCACCGGGGAGCTGTTTTTT.